The 15 T cell receptor beta chains below were found in one sample sequenced in a study of blood T cell repertoires in COVID-19. Clones were read by immunoSEQ multiplex PCR, and TCRdb kept only the in-frame ones, dropping some. Here the sample spans some 83,000 clones, over 75% being singletons. Material: peripheral blood. These receptors were obtained from a man aged 50-60 years with acute or convalescent COVID-19.

This sequence joins TRBV25-1 and TRBJ2-5, with TRBD1 matching over 8 bases. The CDR3 consists of 15 residues. With V trimmed by 4 bases and J by 2 bases, 6 bases remained unmatched. Germline assignment: CDR1 MGHDK and CDR2 SYGVNS. CDR3 sequence reads: CASSVRQGRQETQYF. In DNA form, the CDR3 reads TGTGCCAGCAGTGTAAGACAGGGGCGGCAAGAGACCCAGTACTTC.

This chain uses TRBV7-9 with TRBJ1-4; D is possibly TRBD1 (5 bases). Per germline, CDR1 SEHNR and CDR2 FQNEAQ (reference sequence). V lost 5 bases and J lost 5, with 21 bases in between. CDR3 length: 17 amino acids. CDR3 amino acids: CASSPRRVAGPNEKLFF. In nucleotides, the CDR3 is TGTGCCAGCAGCCCCCGCAGGGTGGCAGGGCCGAATGAAAAACTGTTTTTT.

The chain couples TRBV2 to TRBJ2-7; possible D gene TRBD1, 5 bases. CDR3 size: 12 residues. From germline, CDR1 is SNHLY and CDR2 FYNNEI. The V gene lost 6 bases and the J gene lost 5 bases, with 11 bases spanning the gap. CDR3 sequence (DNA): TGTGCCAGCAGGCAGCAGGGTCACGAGCAGTACTTC. Protein product: CASRQQGHEQYF.

The chain couples TRBV5-1 to TRBJ2-2; 9 bases are a match to TRBD1. The germline V gene has CDR1 SGHRS and CDR2 YFSETQ. Trimming at V came to 1 base and at J to 5 bases, leaving 3 bases not matched to a gene. The CDR3 extends over 15 amino acids. The CDR3 DNA follows: TGCGCCAGCAGCTTGTTTGACAGGGGGACCGGGGAGCTGTTTTTT. Protein sequence: CASSLFDRGTGELFF.

This clone showed up just once. The CDR3 coding sequence is TGTGCCAGCTCACTCGACTATAGCAATCAGCCCCAGCATTTT. Translation gives CASSLDYSNQPQHF. V is TRBV18 and J is TRBJ1-5; D uncertain. This CDR3 is built from 14 residues. The germline V and J ends were trimmed by 4 bases and 0 bases, with 7 bases remaining between them. Germline values: CDR1 KGHSH, CDR2 LQKENI.

The chain joins TRBV28 to TRBJ2-1; no firm D call. CDR3 length equals 11 residues. Germline lookup yields CDR1 MDHEN and CDR2 SYDVKM. Trimming shortened V by 2 bases and J by 8 bases, and 4 bases separated the two germline ends. The CDR3, as DNA: TGTGCCAGCAGTTTAATAGATGAGCAGTTCTTC. It translates to CASSLIDEQFF.

The chain uses TRBV18 and TRBJ2-5; TRBD2 aligns across 7 bases. This CDR3 region has 15 residues. Germline V CDR1 and CDR2: KGHSH, LQKENI. V was clipped by 0 bases and J by 3 bases; unmatched bases: 4. As DNA, the CDR3 is TGTGCCAGCTCACCACCGGGTCGGGGGGAAGAGACCCAGTACTTC. As protein: CASSPPGRGEETQYF.

This clone was seen a few times. J is TRBJ2-6 and V is TRBV25-1; D not resolved. The CDR3 runs 14 residues. Germline CDR1 MGHDK, CDR2 SYGVNS. Trimming pared 3 bases from V and 4 bases from J, leaving 7 bases between. CDR3 amino acids: CASSEESGANVLTF. The CDR3, as DNA: TGTGCCAGCAGTGAGGAGTCCGGGGCCAACGTCCTGACTTTC.

The chain employs TRBV6-1 and TRBJ1-5, with TRBD1 matching over 8 bases. Germline values: CDR1 MNHNS, CDR2 SASEGT. With 4 bases clipped from V and 10 bases from J, the junction kept 18 bases outside the gene matches. This CDR3 has 17 amino acids. The CDR3 DNA sequence: TGTGCCAGCAGTGCTCTGGGAGGGACAGGTGGGTTTGGTCCCCAGCATTTT. Amino acid sequence: CASSALGGTGGFGPQHF.

The V gene is TRBV10-3, the J gene TRBJ2-6; tentatively, D is TRBD2 (5 bases). V dropped 8 bases and J dropped 0 bases, with 11 bases sitting between them. CDR1 is ENHRY, CDR2 SYGVKD, per germline. The CDR3 extends over 15 amino acids. The DNA for the CDR3 is TGTGCCATCGGATCGGGGAGCTCTGGGGCCAACGTCCTGACTTTC. This encodes CAIGSGSSGANVLTF.

The CDR3 bases are TGTGCCAGCAGCTTAACAAGTAGCAATCAGCCCCAGCATTTT. Translating gives CASSLTSSNQPQHF. The chain has TRBV7-2 and TRBJ1-5; no clear D gene. CDR3 length equals 14 residues. Germline V gene data show CDR1 as SGHTA and CDR2 as FQGNSA. V was clipped by 2 bases and J by 0 bases, with 5 bases between them.

The rearrangement uses TRBV5-1 and TRBJ2-5; TRBD1 matches at 9 bases. The CDR3 is 15 amino acids. The V gene end was trimmed by 0 bases and the J gene end by 1 base; junction bases not matched to a gene: 1. Germline values: CDR1 SGHRS, CDR2 YFSETQ. CDR3 loop: CASSLDRGLQETQYF. The CDR3 DNA is TGCGCCAGCAGCTTGGACAGGGGGCTCCAAGAGACCCAGTACTTC.

This clone was detected only a few times. This sequence joins TRBV2 and TRBJ2-7; D call uncertain. The germline V and J ends were trimmed by 6 bases and 1 base, with 10 bases remaining between them. The CDR3 contains 13 residues. Germline loops: CDR1 SNHLY, CDR2 FYNNEI. CDR3 in amino acids: CASRKEQSYEQYF. The CDR3 DNA follows: TGTGCCAGCAGAAAAGAACAGTCCTACGAGCAGTACTTC.

This rearrangement joins TRBV6-6 to TRBJ1-5, with D perhaps matching TRBD1 (6 bases). Between the trimmed V and J ends, which lost 5 bases and 4 bases, there was a span of 9 bases. This CDR3 spans 13 amino acids. Germline CDR1 MNHNY, CDR2 SVGAGI (reference sequence). The CDR3 region is CASSATGNQPQHF. Written as DNA, the CDR3 is TGTGCCAGCAGTGCCACAGGGAATCAGCCCCAGCATTTT.

The V and J genes are TRBV19 and TRBJ1-5; D remains ambiguous. V gave up 3 bases and J gave up 4 bases, with 10 bases separating them. CDR3 size: 14 residues. Germline CDR1 and CDR2: LNHDA and SQIVND (reference sequence). CDR3 region: CASSMGQENQPQHF. CDR3 nucleotide sequence: TGTGCCAGTAGTATGGGCCAGGAAAATCAGCCCCAGCATTTT.